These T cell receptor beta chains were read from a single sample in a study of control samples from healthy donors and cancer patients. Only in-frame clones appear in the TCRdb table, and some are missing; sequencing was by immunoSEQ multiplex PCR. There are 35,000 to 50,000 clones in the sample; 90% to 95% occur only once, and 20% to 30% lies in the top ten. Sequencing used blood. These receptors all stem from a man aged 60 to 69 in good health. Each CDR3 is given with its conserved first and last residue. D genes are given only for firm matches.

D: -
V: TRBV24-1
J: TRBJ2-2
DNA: TGTGCCACCAGTGATTCTTGGGCGGTGCGACGTTCCGGGGAGCTGTTTTTT
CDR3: CATSDSWAVRRSGELFF

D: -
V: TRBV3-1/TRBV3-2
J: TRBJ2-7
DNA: TGTGCCAGCAGCTTTCGGACCCCCTTTGGCGAGCAGTACTTC
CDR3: CASSFRTPFGEQYF

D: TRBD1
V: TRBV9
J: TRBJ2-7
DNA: TGTGCCAGCAGCGGGGACAGCACCTACGAGCAGTACTTC
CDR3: CASSGDSTYEQYF

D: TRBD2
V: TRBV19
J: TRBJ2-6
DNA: TGTGCCAGTAGTATCGTGATAGCGGGGGTTCCCTCTGGGGCCAACGTCCTGACTTTC
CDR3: CASSIVIAGVPSGANVLTF

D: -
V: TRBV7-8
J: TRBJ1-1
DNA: TGTGCCAGCAGCTTAGCGGGGGGGGCATTGAACACTGAAGCTTTCTTT
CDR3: CASSLAGGALNTEAFF

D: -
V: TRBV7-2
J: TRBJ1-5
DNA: TGTGCCAGCAGGTATCAGGTACATAGCAATCAGCCCCAGCATTTT
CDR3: CASRYQVHSNQPQHF

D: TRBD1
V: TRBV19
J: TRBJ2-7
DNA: TGTGCCAGTAGTAAGGGGGCAAACGAGCAGTACTTC
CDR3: CASSKGANEQYF

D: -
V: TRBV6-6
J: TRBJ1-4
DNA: TGTGCCAGCAGTTACTCCGGGGGCGTTAATGAAAAACTGTTTTTT
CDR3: CASSYSGGVNEKLFF

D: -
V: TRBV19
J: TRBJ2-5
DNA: TGTGCCAGTAGAGTAGCCCAGGGCGGGGAGACCCAGTACTTC
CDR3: CASRVAQGGETQYF

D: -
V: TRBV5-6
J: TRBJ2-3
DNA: TGTGCCAGCAGCGGGCAAAGCGGGTACACAGATACGCAGTATTTT
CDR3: CASSGQSGYTDTQYF

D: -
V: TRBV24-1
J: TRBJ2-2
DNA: TGTGCCACCAGTGATTTGCTCTTAGGGGGAACCGGGGAGCTGTTTTTT
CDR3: CATSDLLLGGTGELFF

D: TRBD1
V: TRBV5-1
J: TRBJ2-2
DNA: TGCGCCAGCAGAGACGGACAGGGTTTCGGGGAGCTGTTTTTT
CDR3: CASRDGQGFGELFF

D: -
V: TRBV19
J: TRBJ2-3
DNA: TGTGCCAGTAGTATCGAAAGGAGCACAGATACGCAGTATTTT
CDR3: CASSIERSTDTQYF

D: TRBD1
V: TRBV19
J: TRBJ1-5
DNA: TGTGCCAGTAGCCGGACAGGGGGAGGCGGTCAGCCCCAGCATTTT
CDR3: CASSRTGGGGQPQHF

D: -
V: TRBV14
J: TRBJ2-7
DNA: TGTGCCAGCAGCCCGGGACCGGCAGCCTACGAGCAGTACTTC
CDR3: CASSPGPAAYEQYF

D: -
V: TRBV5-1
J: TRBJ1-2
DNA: TGCGCCAGCAGCTTGGTCGACAGCTTCTATGGCTACACCTTC
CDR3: CASSLVDSFYGYTF

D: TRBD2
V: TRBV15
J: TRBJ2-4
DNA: TGTGCCACCAGCAGGCGGACTAGCGGTACCTCAGCCAAAAACATTCAGTACTTC
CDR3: CATSRRTSGTSAKNIQYF

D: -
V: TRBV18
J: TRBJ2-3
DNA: TGTGCCAGCTCACCGAAAGACGTATCAGATACGCAGTATTTT
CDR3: CASSPKDVSDTQYF

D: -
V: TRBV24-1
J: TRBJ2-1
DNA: TGTGCCACCAGTGAATCCGACACACCTGGGGATGAGCAGTTCTTC
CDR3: CATSESDTPGDEQFF

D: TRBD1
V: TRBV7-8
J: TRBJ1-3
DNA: TGTGCCAGCAGCTTAATCCCCGGACCAGGGGGCTTCTCTGGAAACACCATATATTTT
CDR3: CASSLIPGPGGFSGNTIYF

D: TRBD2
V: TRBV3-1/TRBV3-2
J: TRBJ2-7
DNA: TGTGCCAGCAGCCTACTAGCGGGAGTTGCCTACGAGCAGTACTTC
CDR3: CASSLLAGVAYEQYF

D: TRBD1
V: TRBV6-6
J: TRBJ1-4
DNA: TGTGCCAGCAGTTACCCCTCCGGGACAGGGGAAGAAAAACTGTTTTTT
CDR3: CASSYPSGTGEEKLFF

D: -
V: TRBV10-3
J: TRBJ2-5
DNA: TGTGCCATCAGACATCCCACGAGGGAGACCCAGTACTTC
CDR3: CAIRHPTRETQYF

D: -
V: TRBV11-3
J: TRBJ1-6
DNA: TGTGCCAGCAGCTTAAAGGGTGCGGGTTCACCCCTCCACTTT
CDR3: CASSLKGAGSPLHF

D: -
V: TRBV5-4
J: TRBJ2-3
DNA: TGTGCCAGCAGCTTGGCCTCCAGGCCAGATACGCAGTATTTT
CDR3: CASSLASRPDTQYF

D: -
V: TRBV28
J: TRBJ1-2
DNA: TGTGCCAGCAGTTTAGAGAAGAGGAGCCGGAGAAGGGGGAAGGTTGGCTACACCTTC
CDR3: CASSLEKRSRRRGKVGYTF